One and the same sample provided the 10 T cell receptor beta chains below, sequenced in a study of regulatory T cells in long-lasting Graves disease. Time point denoted: persistent/refractory GD, antithyroid drugs over 5 years with positive TRAb. PBMC RNA was the source of the TCR library. Arm-PCR with iRepertoire HTBI primers amplified the CDR3 regions for these TCR beta libraries. TCRdb independently ran MiXCR on the multiplex PCR reads; one entry per CDR3 protein. This table holds about 470,000 distinct CDR3 sequences, about 22% found once. The input for sequencing was peripheral blood mononuclear cells (PBMCs), taken when the disease was refractory, from a patient treated with antithyroid drugs. Receptor source: a female donor with Graves disease.

In its sample, this clonotype was seen many times. The CDR3 sequence: CASSLPRGSSLSGNTIYF. CDR3 coding DNA: TGTGCCAGCAGTTTACCGAGGGGGAGTTCCCTCTCTGGAAACACCATATATTTT. This sequence joins TRBV28 and TRBJ1-3; tentatively, D is TRBD1 (6 bases). With 2 bases removed from V and 0 bases from J, the gap between germline ends came to 17 bases. This CDR3 contains 18 residues. Germline V gene sequence: CDR1 MDHEN, CDR2 SYDVKM. Supplemented by reference TRBV28 and TRBJ1-3, the full variable domain reads DVKVTQSSRYLVKRTGEKVFLECVQDMDHENMFWYRQDPGLGLRLIYFSYDVKMKEKGDIPEGYSVSREKKERFSLILESASTNQTSMYLCASSLPRGSSLSGNTIYFGEGSWLTVV.

This clonotype was counted between two and nine times. The V call is TRBV28, the J call TRBJ1-1; possibly TRBD1 for D (6 bases). This CDR3 region has 16 residues. Germline V gives CDR1 MDHEN, CDR2 SYDVKM. V lost 1 base to trimming and J lost 1 base, with 13 bases between them. CDR3 in amino acids: CASSLLGGSQNTEAFF. CDR3 coding DNA: TGTGCCAGCAGTTTATTGGGGGGCAGCCAGAACACTGAAGCTTTCTTT.

V and J are TRBV6-1 and TRBJ1-2; TRBD1 is a possible D gene (6 bases). Germline V gene data show CDR1 as MNHNS and CDR2 as SASEGT. This CDR3 spans 13 amino acids. The V end was cut by 6 bases, the J end by 8 bases, with 16 bases between. Here the CDR3 reads CASRRQDVRGYTF. The CDR3 DNA is TGTGCCAGCAGACGACAGGATGTAAGAGGCTACACCTTC.

This clonotype was detected ten times or more. The CDR3 sequence is CASSFSGGETQYF. In nucleotides, the CDR3 is TGTGCCAGCAGCTTTAGTGGGGGTGAGACCCAGTACTTC. The gene calls are TRBV11-3 and TRBJ2-5, with D perhaps matching TRBD1 or TRBD2 (5 bases each). The germline gives CDR1 SGHNT, CDR2 YENEEA. V gave up 3 bases and J gave up 5 bases, with 10 bases separating them. The CDR3 runs 13 residues.

There are many counts of this clonotype. The chain recombines TRBV25-1 with TRBJ2-7; TRBD1 might be the D (6 bases). CDR1 is MGHDK, CDR2 SYGVNS, per germline. This CDR3 comprises 15 residues. Trimming left V 4 bases short and J 2 bases short, with 15 bases between. CDR3 sequence: CASSVPGTLTYEQYF. CDR3 DNA: TGTGCCAGCAGTGTACCCGGGACACTTACCTACGAGCAGTACTTC.

The genes are TRBV7-3 and TRBJ2-3, with 8 bases fitting TRBD2. Per the germline V gene, CDR1 is SGHTA and CDR2 is FQGTGA. The V and J ends lost 3 bases and 6 bases, in that order; junction bases with no gene match: 8. This CDR3 contains 15 residues. The CDR3 DNA reads TGTGCCAGCAGCTTCTATGCGGGAGGCGCGGATACGCAGTATTTT. Translation gives CASSFYAGGADTQYF.

This clonotype has a count of ten or more. This rearrangement joins TRBV6-1 to TRBJ2-5; D uncertain. Germline CDR1 reads MNHNS; CDR2 reads SASEGT. Trimming took off 4 bases at V and 3 bases at J, with 6 bases between the two ends. The CDR3 spans 12 residues. The CDR3 region is CASSAVEETQYF. In DNA, the CDR3 is TGTGCCAGCAGTGCAGTGGAAGAGACCCAGTACTTC.

The chain joins TRBV3-1 to TRBJ2-2, with 7 bases fitting TRBD1. Germline V CDR1 and CDR2: LGHDT, YNNKEL (reference sequence). The CDR3 sequence is 16 residues long. V dropped 4 bases and J dropped 4; count of bases not matched to a gene: 9. The CDR3 protein is CASSPRSRGFTGELFF. The CDR3 DNA sequence: TGTGCCAGCAGCCCCCGGAGCAGGGGGTTCACCGGGGAGCTGTTTTTT. The whole variable domain, filled in from reference TRBV3-1 and TRBJ2-2, reads DTAVSQTPKYLVTQMGNDKSIKCEQNLGHDTMYWYKQDSKKFLKIMFSYNNKELIINETVPNRFSPKSPDKAHLNLHINSLELGDSAVYFCASSPRSRGFTGELFFGEGSRLTVL.

This clonotype was observed at least ten times. The chain employs TRBV27 and TRBJ1-5, with D possibly TRBD1 on 6 matching bases. The CDR3 sequence is 14 residues long. The germline V and J ends were trimmed by 4 bases and 7 bases, with 14 bases remaining between them. Germline V gives CDR1 MNHEY, CDR2 SMNVEV (reference sequence). The CDR3: CASSYQGIGQPQHF. The CDR3 bases are TGTGCCAGCAGTTACCAGGGGATAGGCCAGCCCCAGCATTTT.

This clonotype appeared many times. V usage is TRBV28 and J usage is TRBJ2-5; TRBD2 matches at 7 bases. This CDR3 is built from 14 residues. With V trimmed by 2 bases and J by 4 bases, 4 bases remained unmatched. CDR1 and CDR2 (germline): MDHEN, SYDVKM. CDR3 coding DNA: TGTGCCAGCAGTTTAGCGGGAGAAATAGAGACCCAGTACTTC. Translation gives CASSLAGEIETQYF.